This T cell receptor (beta chain) is from a study of blood T cells in healthy people across ages. Study-wide findings and caveats: Researchers said unsorted PBMCs prevented a conclusive naive versus antigen-experienced comparison. Older individuals had lower TCR beta diversity per million T cells (the decline was roughly linear).

About this clonotype itself: Its antigen remains unknown.

With V trimmed by 3 bases and J by 13 bases, 6 bases remained unmatched. CDR3 length: 11 residues. Per the germline V gene, CDR1 is SGDLS and CDR2 is YYNGEE. Combining a sample-barcoded 5' primer with a J-beta primer mix, a second PCR ran for 7 to 11 cycles. Carrying 12 random nucleotides, a template-switch adaptor labeled each individual cDNA molecule. All samples yielded 2.5 million or more CDR3-containing paired-end reads. TCRdb used MiXCR to reprocess the 5' RACE reads, holding one entry per CDR3 protein. The table records roughly 2 million distinct CDR3 sequences, 49% of them present only once. The specimen was blood. This rearrangement joins TRBV9 to TRBJ1-2; 7 nucleotides agree with TRBD1. The TCR comes from a woman aged 35 to 49 in good health. The DNA of the CDR3 is TGTGCCAGCAGCGCCAGGAGGGGGCTCACCTTC. Translation: CASSARRGLTF.